These T cell receptor beta chains were read from a single sample in a study of blood T cell repertoires in COVID-19. Repertoires were generated with immunoSEQ multiplex PCR, while TCRdb's copy carries only in-frame clones and drops some. Of approximately 300,000 clones listed, approximately 91% are singletons. Sequenced sample: PBMCs or T cells enriched from blood (not recorded which). The receptor source for this set is a young woman who had been exposed to COVID-19. Each CDR3 is given with its conserved first and last residue. Fields, in order: D gene, clone size, J gene, V gene, CDR3 protein, CDR3 DNA. The D gene is left open where the match is weak. Clone size appears in some rows only: once, few, many, or a class for an expanded clone.

>NA|NA|TRBJ1-5|TRBV4-2
CASSPVLDSNQPQHF
TGTGCCAGCAGCCCTGTTTTAGATAGCAATCAGCCCCAGCATTTT
>NA|NA|TRBJ1-4|TRBV2
CASRGGGVKLFF
TGTGCCAGCAGGGGCGGGGGGGTAAAACTGTTTTTT
>TRBD1|NA|TRBJ1-2|TRBV25-1
CASSPQGANYGYTF
TGTGCCAGCAGTCCACAGGGGGCGAACTATGGCTACACCTTC
>NA|NA|TRBJ2-5|TRBV4-1
CASSQGQAGGGETQYF
TGCGCCAGCAGCCAAGGACAGGCCGGCGGGGGAGAGACCCAGTACTTC
>TRBD1|NA|TRBJ2-5|TRBV4-2
CASSQEQGFRETQYF
TGTGCCAGCAGCCAGGAACAGGGGTTTAGGGAGACCCAGTACTTC
>NA|NA|TRBJ2-3|TRBV5-6
CASSSTDGADTQYF
TGTGCCAGCAGCTCAACCGACGGAGCGGATACGCAGTATTTT
>NA|NA|TRBJ2-1|TRBV11-3
CASSSRGDSYNEQFF
TGTGCCAGCAGCTCCCGGGGTGACTCCTACAATGAGCAGTTCTTC
>TRBD2|NA|TRBJ2-5|TRBV7-6
CASRSGTTRETQYF
TGTGCCAGCAGGTCCGGGACTACAAGAGAAACCCAGTACTTC
>TRBD1|NA|TRBJ1-2|TRBV27
CASSSIRDRSGYTF
TGTGCCAGCAGTTCCATTCGGGACAGGAGCGGCTACACCTTC
>NA|NA|TRBJ2-7|TRBV7-9
CASSLDRDGNYEQYF
TGTGCCAGCAGCTTAGATAGAGACGGGAACTACGAGCAGTACTTC
>NA|NA|TRBJ1-2|TRBV29-1
CSPEGYTF
TGCAGCCCAGAAGGCTACACCTTC
>NA|few|TRBJ2-3|TRBV6-4
CASRQAAGTSTDTQYF
TGTGCCAGCAGACAAGCGGCGGGGACTAGCACAGATACGCAGTATTTT
>NA|NA|TRBJ1-4|TRBV14
CASSHGGAANEKLFF
TGTGCCAGCAGCCACGGGGGGGCGGCTAATGAAAAACTGTTTTTT
>NA|NA|TRBJ1-1|TRBV18
CASSPDLNTEAFF
TGTGCCAGCTCACCGGACTTGAACACTGAAGCTTTCTTT
>TRBD1|NA|TRBJ1-2|TRBV2
CASSGGGTGGADGYTF
TGTGCCAGCAGTGGGGGCGGGACAGGTGGGGCGGATGGCTACACCTTC
>TRBD1|NA|TRBJ2-6|TRBV4-1
CASSPLPGQTSGANVLTF
TGCGCCAGCAGCCCCCTTCCGGGACAGACCTCTGGGGCCAACGTCCTGACTTTC
>TRBD1|once|TRBJ1-6|TRBV4-1
CASSPGQGINSPLHF
TGCGCCAGCAGCCCGGGACAGGGGATCAATTCACCCCTCCACTTT
>TRBD1|NA|TRBJ1-5|TRBV5-6
CASSPFGTGGIQPQHF
TGTGCCAGCAGCCCTTTCGGGACAGGGGGCATTCAGCCCCAGCATTTT
>TRBD1|NA|TRBJ1-5|TRBV6-2/TRBV6-3
CASSPTGTGVYQPQHF
TGTGCCAGCAGCCCTACCGGGACAGGGGTCTATCAGCCCCAGCATTTT
>NA|NA|TRBJ1-4|TRBV5-1
CASSLGPGGGGEKLFF
TGCGCCAGCAGCTTAGGGCCGGGAGGCGGAGGGGAAAAACTGTTTTTT
>NA|NA|TRBJ1-5|TRBV19
CASTSVGGGRDGQPQHF
TGTGCCAGTACCTCCGTGGGCGGGGGCAGGGATGGGCAGCCCCAGCATTTT
>TRBD1|NA|TRBJ1-5|TRBV2
CASSHRGGQPQHF
TGTGCCAGCAGTCACAGGGGTGGACAGCCCCAGCATTTT
>TRBD2|NA|TRBJ2-5|TRBV5-1
CASSPTGLAGGGETQYF
TGCGCCAGCAGCCCCACCGGACTAGCGGGGGGAGGGGAGACCCAGTACTTC
>NA|NA|TRBJ1-3|TRBV5-4
CASSTVSGNTIYF
TGTGCCAGCAGTACAGTCTCTGGAAACACCATATATTTT
>NA|NA|TRBJ1-2|TRBV9
CASSVEGGGAGLNGYTF
TGTGCCAGCAGCGTAGAAGGGGGTGGGGCAGGGTTGAATGGCTACACCTTC
>TRBD1|once|TRBJ1-1|TRBV27
CASSSSPGQAPTEAFF
TGTGCCAGCAGTTCCTCTCCGGGACAGGCCCCCACTGAAGCTTTCTTT
>NA|NA|TRBJ1-1|TRBV27
CASSLGLWNTEAFF
TGTGCCAGCAGTTTGGGACTTTGGAACACTGAAGCTTTCTTT
>TRBD1|NA|TRBJ1-4|TRBV3-1/TRBV3-2
CASSPRGLANEKLFF
TGTGCCAGCAGCCCTAGGGGGCTAGCTAATGAAAAACTGTTTTTT
>TRBD2|NA|TRBJ2-1|TRBV5-1
CASSLVLAGDNEQFF
TGCGCCAGCAGCTTGGTCCTAGCGGGGGACAATGAGCAGTTCTTC
>TRBD1|NA|TRBJ1-1|TRBV6-1
CASAGQGNTEAFF
TGTGCCAGCGCGGGACAGGGAAACACTGAAGCTTTCTTT
>NA|NA|TRBJ1-1|TRBV6-6
CATLRRQGTEAFF
TGTGCCACCCTCCGCAGGCAAGGCACTGAAGCTTTCTTT
>TRBD2|NA|TRBJ2-1|TRBV5-6
CASSFAPGGNEQFF
TGTGCCAGCAGCTTCGCGCCGGGGGGCAATGAGCAGTTCTTC
>NA|NA|TRBJ1-5|TRBV7-9
CASSFNGSNQPQHF
TGTGCCAGCAGCTTCAACGGTAGCAATCAGCCCCAGCATTTT
>TRBD2|NA|TRBJ2-1|TRBV5-1
CASSLDTRGGPTSYNEQFF
TGCGCCAGCAGCTTGGATACGCGGGGGGGCCCTACTTCCTACAATGAGCAGTTCTTC
>NA|NA|TRBJ2-2|TRBV10-3
CAARTVRDGELFF
TGTGCCGCCCGGACAGTCCGGGACGGGGAGCTGTTTTTT
>TRBD1|once|TRBJ1-6|TRBV7-9
CATHPGGSSYNSPLHF
TGTGCCACCCACCCAGGGGGAAGCTCCTATAATTCACCCCTCCACTTT
>NA|once|TRBJ1-1|TRBV19
CASSQQVLNTEAFF
TGTGCCAGTAGTCAACAGGTCCTGAACACTGAAGCTTTCTTT
>NA|NA|TRBJ1-5|TRBV2
CASSALSGNQPQHF
TGTGCCAGCAGCGCCTTGTCGGGCAATCAGCCCCAGCATTTT
>NA|NA|TRBJ1-4|TRBV5-1
CASSPESDAGWKLFF
TGCGCCAGCAGCCCCGAGTCGGACGCGGGCTGGAAACTGTTTTTT
>NA|NA|TRBJ1-1|TRBV6-5
CASRATAWNTEAFF
TGTGCCAGCAGGGCGACAGCTTGGAACACTGAAGCTTTCTTT
>NA|NA|TRBJ1-2|TRBV4-3
CASRHGGESGYTF
TGCGCCAGCAGACACGGGGGTGAGAGTGGCTACACCTTC
>TRBD1|NA|TRBJ1-2|TRBV28
CASSLYFDRGPNYGYTF
TGTGCCAGCAGTTTATATTTCGACAGGGGACCAAACTATGGCTACACCTTC
>NA|NA|TRBJ2-5|TRBV7-3
CASSPSLSSMETQYF
TGTGCCAGCAGCCCAAGTTTGAGTAGCATGGAGACCCAGTACTTC